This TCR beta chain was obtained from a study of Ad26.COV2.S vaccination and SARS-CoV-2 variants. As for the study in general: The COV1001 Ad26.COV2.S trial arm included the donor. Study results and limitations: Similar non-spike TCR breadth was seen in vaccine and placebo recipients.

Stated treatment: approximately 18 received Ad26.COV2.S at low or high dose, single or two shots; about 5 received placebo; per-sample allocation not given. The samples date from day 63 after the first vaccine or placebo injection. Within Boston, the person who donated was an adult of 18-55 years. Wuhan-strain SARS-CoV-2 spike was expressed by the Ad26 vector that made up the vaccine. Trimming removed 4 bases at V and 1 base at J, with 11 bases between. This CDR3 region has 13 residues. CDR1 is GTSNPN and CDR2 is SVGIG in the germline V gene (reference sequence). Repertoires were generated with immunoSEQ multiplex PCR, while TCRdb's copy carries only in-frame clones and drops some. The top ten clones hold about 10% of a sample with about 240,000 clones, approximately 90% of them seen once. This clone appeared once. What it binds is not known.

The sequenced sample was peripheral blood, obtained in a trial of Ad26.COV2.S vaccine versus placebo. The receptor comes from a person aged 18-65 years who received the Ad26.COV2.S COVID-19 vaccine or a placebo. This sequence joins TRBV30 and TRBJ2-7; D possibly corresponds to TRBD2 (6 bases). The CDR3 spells CAWKRERSYEQYF. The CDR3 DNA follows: TGTGCCTGGAAACGGGAGAGGTCCTACGAGCAGTACTTC.